Sequencing of this TCR beta chain was carried out in a study of shared clonotypes between healthy human individuals. Study-level findings and limits: Shared clonotypes: about 4.6% naive CD4, around 4% naive CD8, 2% to 2.5% memory CD4, more than 0.3% memory CD8.

Germline V lookup: CDR1 MNHNS, CDR2 SASEGT. The CDR3 has 14 amino acids. The V segment lost 7 bases and the J segment 5 bases; nucleotides outside the gene matches: 9. As to this clone: Its specificity is not known.

Recent vaccinations or acute infections were absent in the healthy HIV-negative adult donors. Splitting of CD4+ cells produced CD45RA+ naive and CD45RA-negative memory subsets. The repertoire was sequenced with immunoSEQ multiplex PCR; TCRdb's copy has only in-frame clones and lacks some. The data hold approximately 2.1 million clones, with just over 90% observed a single time. The receptor's source is a man aged 18-30 years in good health. Some clones in this sample may be carry-over from other donors' samples. V gene TRBV6-1 combines with J gene TRBJ1-2, with 8 bases identical to TRBD1. The source material was naive CD4+ T cells from PBMCs. Subset given: CD45RA+ positively selected. CDR3 region: CASTWTGSGYGYTF. Here the CDR3 DNA reads TGTGCCAGCACCTGGACAGGGAGTGGATATGGCTACACCTTC.